The 20 T cell receptor beta chains listed next were all sequenced from one sample in a study of blood T cell repertoires in COVID-19. The table came from immunoSEQ multiplex PCR; TCRdb's copy has only in-frame clones and leaves some out. The top ten hold approximately 18% of the sample, which has approximately 150,000 clones, roughly four fifths seen once. Sequenced sample: peripheral blood. Source of these receptors: an elderly woman with acute or convalescent COVID-19.

The V call is TRBV19, the J call TRBJ1-2; a possible D gene is TRBD1 (6 bases). The CDR3 extends over 12 amino acids. Looked up from germline, CDR1 is LNHDA and CDR2 is SQIVND (reference sequence). V lost 7 bases and J lost 8, with 14 bases in between. As DNA, the CDR3 is TGTGCCAGTACCCCAAGGGGGTTGGGCTACACCTTC. Translation: CASTPRGLGYTF.

A remark on this clone: Other DNA sequences in the same sample also yield this CDR3. The chain uses TRBV5-1 and TRBJ1-2; a possible D gene is TRBD1 (6 bases). The CDR3 loop spans 13 amino acids. Trimming left V 4 bases short and J 2 bases short, with 9 bases between. The germline CDR1 and CDR2 sequences are SGHRS and YFSETQ. For the CDR3, the DNA is TGCGCCAGCAGCCCCGGACAGAACTATGGCTACACCTTC. It translates to CASSPGQNYGYTF.

The gene calls are TRBV29-1 and TRBJ1-2; D is unclear. Germline V gives CDR1 SQVTM, CDR2 ANQGSEA. The V and J ends lost 4 bases and 6 bases respectively, with 24 bases between them. This CDR3 spans 16 amino acids. The CDR3, as DNA: TGCAGCGTTGTAATAACCCAATCGCGGGCTATAGATGGCTACACCTTC. Amino acid sequence: CSVVITQSRAIDGYTF.

The chain employs TRBV19 and TRBJ1-6; 9 nucleotides agree with TRBD1. The junction had 7 bases not matched to a gene; V was cut back by 6 bases and J by 7 bases. CDR1 and CDR2 from the germline V gene are LNHDA and SQIVND (reference sequence). The CDR3 consists of 15 residues. The CDR3 nucleotides read TGTGCCAGTAGGGTAAACGGACAGGGGAATTCACCCCTCCACTTT. It is translated as CASRVNGQGNSPLHF.

V is TRBV5-1 and J is TRBJ2-1, with D possibly being TRBD1 (5 bases). V lost 4 bases and J 4 bases, leaving 9 bases between the germline ends. The CDR3 loop spans 13 amino acids. Germline lookup yields CDR1 SGHRS and CDR2 YFSETQ. In nucleotides, the CDR3 is TGCGCCAGCAGCCAACAGGATTACAATGAGCAGTTCTTC. This encodes CASSQQDYNEQFF.

The sample holds one count of this clone. This chain joins TRBV11-2 and TRBJ2-7; 10 bases fit TRBD2. With 7 bases clipped from V and 7 bases from J, the junction kept 19 bases outside the gene matches. The germline gives CDR1 SGHAT, CDR2 FQNNGV. The CDR3 totals 17 residues. CDR3 residues: CASNDAFEAGGEGEQYF. The CDR3 DNA sequence: TGTGCCAGCAACGACGCTTTTGAAGCGGGAGGGGAAGGGGAGCAGTACTTC.

V gene TRBV14 combines with J gene TRBJ2-2; D unclear. CDR3 length equals 13 residues. Looked up from germline, CDR1 is SGHDN and CDR2 is FVKESK. The germline V and J ends were trimmed by 3 bases and 4 bases, with 6 bases remaining between them. CDR3 protein: CASSHYGTGELFF. The DNA for the CDR3 is TGTGCCAGCAGCCACTATGGCACCGGGGAGCTGTTTTTT. Supplemented by reference TRBV14 and TRBJ2-2, the full variable domain reads EAGVTQFPSHSVIEKGQTVTLRCDPISGHDNLYWYRRVMGKEIKFLLHFVKESKQDESGMPNNRFLAERTGGTYSTLKVQPAELEDSGVYFCASSHYGTGELFFGEGSRLTVL.

The J gene is TRBJ1-5, the V gene TRBV4-3; TRBD1 aligns across 8 bases. Germline loops: CDR1 LGHNA, CDR2 YSLEER. V dropped 1 base and J dropped 4; count of bases not matched to a gene: 6. This CDR3 contains 16 residues. CDR3 coding DNA: TGCGCCAGCAGCCAAGGAATTGGGACAGGTAATCAGCCCCAGCATTTT. This sequence encodes CASSQGIGTGNQPQHF.

The CDR3 sequence: CASSPNPHRGFNTEAFF. The CDR3 bases are TGTGCCAGCAGCCCAAACCCCCATCGGGGATTTAACACTGAAGCTTTCTTT. V is TRBV14 and J is TRBJ1-1; no reliable D call. The germline V gene has CDR1 SGHDN and CDR2 FVKESK. The CDR3 contains 17 residues. V lost 4 bases to trimming and J lost 2 bases, with 20 bases between them.

This chain connects TRBV9 to TRBJ2-6; D gene unclear. CDR3 length: 18 residues. Looked up from germline, CDR1 is SGDLS and CDR2 is YYNGEE. V lost 0 bases, J lost 9 bases, and 22 bases lay in between. CDR3 in amino acids: CASSVVLTPTERVNVLTF. The CDR3 DNA follows: TGTGCCAGCAGCGTAGTACTAACACCCACCGAGAGAGTCAACGTCCTGACTTTC.

The CDR3 reads CASSWTGGATEAFF. The DNA of the CDR3 is TGTGCCAGCAGCTGGACAGGGGGCGCGACTGAAGCTTTCTTT. V is TRBV7-2 and J is TRBJ1-1; 11 bases map to TRBD1. This CDR3 has 14 amino acids. V gave up 4 bases and J gave up 5 bases; unmatched junction bases: 3. Germline V gene sequence: CDR1 SGHTA, CDR2 FQGNSA.

This chain joins TRBV5-1 and TRBJ1-1; tentatively, D is TRBD1 (5 bases). V was cut by 4 bases and J by 2 bases, with 15 bases left in between. CDR1 is SGHRS, CDR2 YFSETQ, per germline. This CDR3 comprises 15 residues. The CDR3 sequence: CASSPLAGGNTEAFF. CDR3 bases: TGCGCCAGCAGCCCACTGGCCGGGGGAAACACTGAAGCTTTCTTT.

The gene calls are TRBV3-1 (or the pseudogene TRBV3-2) and TRBJ2-7, with 11 bases aligning to TRBD2. The junction had 5 bases not matched to a gene; V was cut back by 2 bases and J by 2 bases. CDR3 length: 16 amino acids. Germline V gene lookup returns CDR1 LGHDT and CDR2 YNNKEL (reference sequence). CDR3 sequence: CASSQLPGLAAYEQYF. DNA for the CDR3: TGTGCCAGCAGCCAACTTCCGGGACTAGCGGCCTACGAGCAGTACTTC.

The chain links TRBV11-2 to TRBJ2-5, with 10 bases lining up with TRBD2. CDR3 length: 17 residues. Germline CDR1 reads SGHAT; CDR2 reads FQNNGV. The trim removed 5 bases at V and 4 bases at J, leaving 13 bases unmatched. The CDR3 sequence is CASSQRLAGPSGETQYF. CDR3 DNA: TGTGCCAGCAGCCAAAGACTAGCGGGTCCTAGTGGAGAGACCCAGTACTTC. Full variable domain (missing parts from reference TRBV11-2 and TRBJ2-5): EAGVAQSPRYKIIEKRQSVAFWCNPISGHATLYWYQQILGQGPKLLIQFQNNGVVDDSQLPKDRFSAERLKGVDSTLKIQPAKLEDSAVYLCASSQRLAGPSGETQYFGPGTRLLVL.

J is TRBJ2-7 and V is TRBV5-1; the match to TRBD1 covers 10 bases. There are 14 residues in the CDR3. Germline loops: CDR1 SGHRS, CDR2 YFSETQ. The trim removed 3 bases at V and 4 bases at J, leaving 4 bases unmatched. The CDR3 sequence is CASSSPGQGYEQYF. The CDR3, as DNA: TGCGCCAGCAGCTCGCCGGGACAGGGGTACGAGCAGTACTTC.

The chain carries TRBV27 and TRBJ2-2, with D possibly matching TRBD1 (5 bases). This CDR3 spans 14 amino acids. From germline, CDR1 is MNHEY and CDR2 SMNVEV (reference sequence). The V end was cut by 6 bases, the J end by 7 bases, with 15 bases between. The CDR3 region is CASRSNTGFGELFF. The CDR3 region has the DNA TGTGCCAGCAGAAGTAACACAGGTTTCGGGGAGCTGTTTTTT.

V is TRBV12-5 and J is TRBJ2-2; D uncertain. Germline V gene data show CDR1 as LGHNT and CDR2 as FRNRAP. Trimming took off 2 bases at V and 5 bases at J, with 6 bases between the two ends. The CDR3 spans 13 residues. CDR3 protein: CASGLFRTGELFF. DNA of the CDR3: TGTGCTAGTGGTTTGTTTCGGACCGGGGAGCTGTTTTTT. The variable domain in full, completed from reference TRBV12-5 and TRBJ2-2, reads DARVTQTPRHKVTEMGQEVTMRCQPILGHNTVFWYRQTMMQGLELLAYFRNRAPLDDSGMPKDRFSAEMPDATLATLKIQPSEPRDSAVYFCASGLFRTGELFFGEGSRLTVL.

The J gene is TRBJ1-2, the V gene TRBV4-2; 8 positions match TRBD1. The germline CDR1 and CDR2 sequences are LGHNA and YNFKEQ. The CDR3 has 14 residues. J lost 4 bases, V lost 3 bases, and 4 bases had no gene match. Here the CDR3 DNA reads TGTGCCAGCAGCCAGGACAGGGATGGCTATGGCTACACCTTC. Its protein product is CASSQDRDGYGYTF.

V usage is TRBV7-9 and J usage is TRBJ1-2; perhaps TRBD1 as D (6 bases). This CDR3 region has 14 residues. Trimming stripped 5 bases from V and 8 bases from J, with 18 bases between. Germline CDR1 is SEHNR and CDR2 is FQNEAQ (reference sequence). The CDR3 DNA reads TGTGCCAGCAGCCCCCTCGCGACAGGACAAGGCTACACCTTC. It codes for CASSPLATGQGYTF. The variable domain in full, completed from reference TRBV7-9 and TRBJ1-2, reads DTGVSQNPRHKITKRGQNVTFRCDPISEHNRLYWYRQTLGQGPEFLTYFQNEAQLEKSRLLSDRFSAERPKGSFSTLEIQRTEQGDSAMYLCASSPLATGQGYTFGSGTRLTVV.

This clone was picked up a small number of times. This rearrangement joins TRBV27 to TRBJ2-7, with 7 bases lining up with TRBD1. This CDR3 is 14 amino acids long. With 5 bases clipped from V and 0 bases from J, the junction kept 4 bases outside the gene matches. The germline V gene encodes CDR1 MNHEY and CDR2 SMNVEV (reference sequence). The CDR3 DNA is TGTGCCAGCAGTCCGGGACAGCGCTCCTACGAGCAGTACTTC. Protein product: CASSPGQRSYEQYF.